Ten or more counts support the clone carrying this T cell receptor beta chain. Its antigen is unknown. The sample is drawn from a study of T cells in Graves' hyperthyroidism and ophthalmopathy. Study-level results: Model-based prediction identified ophthalmopathy a median 6.5 months prior to its onset. Appearing also in blood were most of the thyroid clonotypes expanded above 0.001.

Amplified TCR beta CDR3 regions came from RNA transcripts. The HTBI primer set served for first-round RT-PCR of the TCR CDR3. TCRdb reprocessed the multiplex PCR reads with MiXCR, giving one entry per CDR3 protein. This table has roughly 290,000 distinct CDR3 sequences, approximately 15% appearing once. Inclusion characteristics of ophthalmopathy patients comprised a Clinical Activity Score of at least 3, a NOSPECS grade of at least 4, and duration under 3 months. Diagnosis rested on symptoms, serum thyroxine and TRAb, thyroid ultrasound, and orbital computed tomography. From germline, CDR1 is SGHRS and CDR2 YFSETQ. There are 16 residues in the CDR3. The V gene lost 0 bases and the J gene lost 3 bases, with 10 bases spanning the gap.

The gene calls are TRBV5-1 and TRBJ2-6; tentatively, D is TRBD1 (5 bases). Input material: blood. The TCR was taken from a woman aged 55-69 years with Graves' ophthalmopathy. The DNA for the CDR3 is TGCGCCAGCAGCTTGGGGCCAGGGTTTGGGGCCAACGTCCTGACTTTC. Translating it yields CASSLGPGFGANVLTF.